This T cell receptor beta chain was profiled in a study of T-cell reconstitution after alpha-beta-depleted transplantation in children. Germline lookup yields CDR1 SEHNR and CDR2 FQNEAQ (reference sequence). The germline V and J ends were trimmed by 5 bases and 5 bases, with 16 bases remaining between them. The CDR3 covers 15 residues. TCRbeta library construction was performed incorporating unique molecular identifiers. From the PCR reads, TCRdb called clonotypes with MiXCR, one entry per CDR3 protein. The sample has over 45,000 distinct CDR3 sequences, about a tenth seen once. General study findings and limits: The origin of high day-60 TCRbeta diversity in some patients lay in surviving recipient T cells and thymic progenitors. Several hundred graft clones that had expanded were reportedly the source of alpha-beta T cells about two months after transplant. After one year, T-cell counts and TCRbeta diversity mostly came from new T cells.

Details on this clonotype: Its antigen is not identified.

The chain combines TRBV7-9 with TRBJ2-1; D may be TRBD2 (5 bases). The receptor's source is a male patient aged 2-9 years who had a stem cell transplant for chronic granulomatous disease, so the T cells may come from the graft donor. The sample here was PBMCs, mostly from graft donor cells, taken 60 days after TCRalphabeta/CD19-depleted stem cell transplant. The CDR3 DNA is TGTGCCAGCAGCCTCCATGCGGGTTCCAACAATGAGCAGTTCTTC. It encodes CASSLHAGSNNEQFF.